This note documents a single TCR beta chain sequence. The sample is drawn from a study of blood T cell repertoires in COVID-19. Study information: Nucleic acid was either cDNA or gDNA, and it came from T cells, B-cell-depleted T cells, or PBMCs.

The CDR3 extends over 20 amino acids. Under the authors' procedure: Estimation of nucleated cell counts relied on the amplification of reference gene primers. Using immunoSEQ multiplex PCR, the repertoire was profiled, and TCRdb retains in-frame clones only, with some absent. V and J calls and clone size follow that table, whereas D and trimming were derived from the DNA. The sample carries fewer than 200,000 clones, around 81% recorded once. During active infection, Seattle patients enrolled and were then monitored through disease. The chain couples TRBV21-1 to TRBJ1-4; the table calls TRBD1, which could not be checked here. TRBV21-1 is a recognized pseudogene. Sequenced input: peripheral blood. The TCR originated in a woman aged 80 or older with COVID-19, enrolled during active disease. CDR3 bases: TGTGCCAGCAGCAAGGGGATTTGGACAGGGATCAGATTCCTCCCAGAAAAACTGTTTTTT. This encodes CASSKGIWTGIRFLPEKLFF.